The 5 T cell receptor beta chains presented below share a single source sample, sequenced in a study of blood T cells in healthy people across ages. The use of a sample-barcoded 5' primer and a J-beta primer mix characterized a second PCR of roughly 6 to 11 cycles. TCRdb reprocessed the 5' RACE reads via MiXCR and lists one record per CDR3 protein. The data contain 920,000 or so distinct CDR3 sequences, 40% to 45% of them seen just once; the ten biggest clones take up 18%. The specimen sequenced was blood. The receptor source for this set is a woman aged 55-70 years in good health.

Only a few counts were recorded for this clonotype. V and J are TRBV4-1 and TRBJ2-3; 9 nucleotides agree with TRBD2. The CDR3 sequence is 16 residues long. The germline gives CDR1 MGHRA, CDR2 YSYEKL. J gave up 5 bases and V 4 bases, and 10 bases lay outside the gene matches. As DNA, the CDR3 is TGCGCCAGCAGCCGCGTAGCGGGAGTCCAATTAGATACGCAGTATTTT. Its translation: CASSRVAGVQLDTQYF.

The genes are TRBV20-1 and TRBJ1-5; D uncertain. V lost 3 bases and J lost 4, with 10 bases in between. The CDR3 is 13 amino acids. Germline V CDR1 and CDR2: DFQATT, SNEGSKA (reference sequence). CDR3 sequence: CSASGGKNQPQHF. The CDR3 DNA follows: TGCAGTGCTAGCGGCGGGAAGAATCAGCCCCAGCATTTT.

This chain joins TRBV20-1 and TRBJ2-7; D possibly corresponds to TRBD1 (6 bases). Germline V gene data show CDR1 as DFQATT and CDR2 as SNEGSKA (reference sequence). CDR3 length equals 15 residues. With 0 bases removed from V and 3 bases from J, the gap between germline ends came to 15 bases. The CDR3 nucleotides read TGCAGTGCTAGAGATCCTGGACAGAGGATCTACGAGCAGTACTTC. It yields the protein CSARDPGQRIYEQYF.

The chain links TRBV15 to TRBJ1-2; D perhaps matches TRBD1 (5 bases). Germline loops: CDR1 LNHNV, CDR2 YYDKDF (reference sequence). This CDR3 has 12 residues. Trimming took 5 bases from V and 5 from J, leaving 9 bases between them. For the CDR3, the DNA is TGTGCCACCAGCGGGGGGGAGTATGGCTACACCTTC. It yields the protein CATSGGEYGYTF.

The chain couples TRBV5-1 to TRBJ2-1; 7 bases are shared with TRBD1. The CDR3 consists of 15 residues. V shed 6 bases and J 4 bases; nucleotides not matched to a gene: 10. Germline CDR1 and CDR2: SGHRS and YFSETQ. CDR3 in amino acids: CASTEPGQNYNEQFF. In nucleotides, the CDR3 is TGCGCCAGCACCGAGCCGGGACAGAATTACAATGAGCAGTTCTTC.